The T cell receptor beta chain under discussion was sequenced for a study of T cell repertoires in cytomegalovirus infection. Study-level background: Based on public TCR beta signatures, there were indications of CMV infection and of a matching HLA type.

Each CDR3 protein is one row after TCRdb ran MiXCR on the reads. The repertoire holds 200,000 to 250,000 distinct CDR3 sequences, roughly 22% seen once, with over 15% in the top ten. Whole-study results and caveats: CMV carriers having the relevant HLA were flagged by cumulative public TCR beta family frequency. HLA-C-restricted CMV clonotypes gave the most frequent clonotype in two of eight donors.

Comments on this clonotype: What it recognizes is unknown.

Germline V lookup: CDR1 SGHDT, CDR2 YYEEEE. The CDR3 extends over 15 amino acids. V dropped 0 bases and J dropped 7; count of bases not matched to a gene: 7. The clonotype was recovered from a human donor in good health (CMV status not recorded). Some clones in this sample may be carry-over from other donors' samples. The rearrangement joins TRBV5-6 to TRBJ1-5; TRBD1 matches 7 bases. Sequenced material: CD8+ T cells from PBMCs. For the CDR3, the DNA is TGTGCCAGCAGCTTGGAGGGACAGTTTTCGCAGCCCCAGCATTTT. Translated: CASSLEGQFSQPQHF.